The present T cell receptor beta chain was sequenced within a study of blood T cell repertoires in COVID-19. Study-level background: Sample material is recorded as cDNA or gDNA derived from T cells, B-cell-depleted T cells, or PBMCs.

This clone has just one count. Profiled with immunoSEQ multiplex PCR; TCRdb holds only in-frame clones, not every one. The sample holds roughly 50,000 clones, around 90% seen once. The CDR3 extends over 13 amino acids. Trimming shortened V by 0 bases and J by 12 bases, and 15 bases separated the two germline ends. Germline CDR1 reads SGHDT; CDR2 reads YYEEEE. This TCR was recovered from an elderly man with acute or convalescent COVID-19. The specimen was peripheral blood. The chain has TRBV5-6 and TRBJ1-1, with D perhaps TRBD1 (6 bases). The CDR3 loop is CASSLGAGVGTFF. The CDR3 nucleotides read TGTGCCAGCAGCTTGGGGGCAGGGGTGGGGACTTTCTTT.